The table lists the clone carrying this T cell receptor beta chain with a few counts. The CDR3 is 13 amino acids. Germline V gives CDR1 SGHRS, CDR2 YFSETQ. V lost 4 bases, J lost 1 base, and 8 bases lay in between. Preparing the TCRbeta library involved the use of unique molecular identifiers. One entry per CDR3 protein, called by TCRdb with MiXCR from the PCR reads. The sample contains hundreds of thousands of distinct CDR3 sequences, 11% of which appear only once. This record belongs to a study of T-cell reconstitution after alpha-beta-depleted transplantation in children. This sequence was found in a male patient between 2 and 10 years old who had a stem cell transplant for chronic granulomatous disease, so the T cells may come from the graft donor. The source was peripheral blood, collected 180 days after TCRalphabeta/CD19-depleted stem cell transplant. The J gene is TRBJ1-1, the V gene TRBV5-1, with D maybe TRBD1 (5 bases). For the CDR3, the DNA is TGCGCCAGCAGCGGCAGGGCGAACACTGAAGCTTTCTTT. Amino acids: CASSGRANTEAFF. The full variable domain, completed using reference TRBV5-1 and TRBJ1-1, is KAGVTQTPRYLIKTRGQQVTLSCSPISGHRSVSWYQQTPGQGLQFLFEYFSETQRNKGNFPGRFSGRQFSNSRSEMNVSTLELGDSALYLCASSGRANTEAFFGQGTRLTVV.